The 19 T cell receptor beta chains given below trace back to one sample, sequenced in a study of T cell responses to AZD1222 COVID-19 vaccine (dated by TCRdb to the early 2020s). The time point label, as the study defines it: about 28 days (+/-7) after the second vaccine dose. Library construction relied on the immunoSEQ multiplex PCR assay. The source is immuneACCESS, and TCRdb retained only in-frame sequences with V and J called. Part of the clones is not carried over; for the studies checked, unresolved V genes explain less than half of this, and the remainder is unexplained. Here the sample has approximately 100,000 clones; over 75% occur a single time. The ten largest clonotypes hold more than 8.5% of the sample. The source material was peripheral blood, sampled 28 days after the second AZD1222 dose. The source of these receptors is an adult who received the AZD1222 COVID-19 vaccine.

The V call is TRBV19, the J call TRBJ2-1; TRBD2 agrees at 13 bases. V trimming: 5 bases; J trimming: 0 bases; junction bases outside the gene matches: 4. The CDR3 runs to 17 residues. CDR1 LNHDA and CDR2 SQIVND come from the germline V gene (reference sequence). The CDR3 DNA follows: TGTGCCAGTAGTGCGACTAGCGGGGGGAGCTCCTACAATGAGCAGTTCTTC. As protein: CASSATSGGSSYNEQFF. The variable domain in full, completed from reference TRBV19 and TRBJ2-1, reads DGGITQSPKYLFRKEGQNVTLSCEQNLNHDAMYWYRQDPGQGLRLIYYSQIVNDFQKGDIAEGYSVSREKKESFPLTVTSAQKNPTAFYLCASSATSGGSSYNEQFFGPGTRLTVL.

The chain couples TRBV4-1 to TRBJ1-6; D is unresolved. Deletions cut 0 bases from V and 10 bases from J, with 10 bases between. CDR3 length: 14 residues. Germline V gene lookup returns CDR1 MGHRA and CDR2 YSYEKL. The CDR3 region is CASSQDRVGSPLHF. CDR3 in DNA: TGCGCCAGCAGCCAAGATCGGGTGGGGTCACCCCTCCACTTT.

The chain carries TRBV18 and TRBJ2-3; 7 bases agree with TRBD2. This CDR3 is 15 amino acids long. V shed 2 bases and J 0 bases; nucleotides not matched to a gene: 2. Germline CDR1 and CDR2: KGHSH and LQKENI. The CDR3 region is CASSPTSASTDTQYF. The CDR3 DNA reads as TGTGCCAGCTCACCAACTAGCGCGAGCACAGATACGCAGTATTTT.

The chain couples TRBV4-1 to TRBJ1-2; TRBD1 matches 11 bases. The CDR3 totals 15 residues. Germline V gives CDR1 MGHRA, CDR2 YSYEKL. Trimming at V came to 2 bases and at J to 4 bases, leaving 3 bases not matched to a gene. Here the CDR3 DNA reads TGCGCCAGCAGCCAACCGGGACAGGGGGTCTATGGCTACACCTTC. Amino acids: CASSQPGQGVYGYTF.

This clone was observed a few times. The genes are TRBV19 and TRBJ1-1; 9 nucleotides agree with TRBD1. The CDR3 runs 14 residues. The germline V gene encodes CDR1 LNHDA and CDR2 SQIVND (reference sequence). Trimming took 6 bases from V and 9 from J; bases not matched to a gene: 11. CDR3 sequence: CASSPRDRVFQAFF. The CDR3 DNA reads TGTGCCAGTAGCCCCCGGGACAGGGTATTCCAAGCTTTCTTT.

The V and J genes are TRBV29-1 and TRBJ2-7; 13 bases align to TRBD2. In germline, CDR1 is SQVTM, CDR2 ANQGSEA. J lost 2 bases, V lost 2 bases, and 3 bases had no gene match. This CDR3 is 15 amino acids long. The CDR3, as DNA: TGCAGCGTTGAACCGGGACTAGCGGGGACCTACGAGCAGTACTTC. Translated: CSVEPGLAGTYEQYF.

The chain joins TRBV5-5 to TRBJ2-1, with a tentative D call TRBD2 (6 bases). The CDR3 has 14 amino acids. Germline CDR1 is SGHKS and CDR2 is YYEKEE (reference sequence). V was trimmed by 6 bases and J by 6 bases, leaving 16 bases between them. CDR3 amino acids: CASTSINGGNEQFF. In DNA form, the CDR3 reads TGTGCCAGCACCTCCATAAACGGGGGCAATGAGCAGTTCTTC.

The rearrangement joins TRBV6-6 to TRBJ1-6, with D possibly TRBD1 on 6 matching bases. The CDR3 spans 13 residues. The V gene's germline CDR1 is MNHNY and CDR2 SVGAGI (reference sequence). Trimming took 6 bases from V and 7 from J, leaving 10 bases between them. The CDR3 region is CASRPGQNSPLHF. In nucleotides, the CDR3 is TGTGCCAGCAGGCCGGGACAAAATTCACCCCTCCACTTT.

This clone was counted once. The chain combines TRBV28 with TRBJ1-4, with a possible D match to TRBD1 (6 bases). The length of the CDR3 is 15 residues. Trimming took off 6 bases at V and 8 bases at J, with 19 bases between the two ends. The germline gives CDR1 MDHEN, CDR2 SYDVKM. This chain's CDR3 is CASSPPGRGWEKLFF. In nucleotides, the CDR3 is TGTGCCAGCAGCCCCCCCGGCAGGGGCTGGGAAAAACTGTTTTTT.

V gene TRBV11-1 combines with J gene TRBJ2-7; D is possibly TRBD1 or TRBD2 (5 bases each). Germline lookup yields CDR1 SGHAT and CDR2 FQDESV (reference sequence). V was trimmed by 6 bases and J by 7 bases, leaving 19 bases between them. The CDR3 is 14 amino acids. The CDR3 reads CASSSGTPTEEQYF. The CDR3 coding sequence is TGTGCCAGCAGTTCCGGGACCCCCACCGAGGAGCAGTACTTC.

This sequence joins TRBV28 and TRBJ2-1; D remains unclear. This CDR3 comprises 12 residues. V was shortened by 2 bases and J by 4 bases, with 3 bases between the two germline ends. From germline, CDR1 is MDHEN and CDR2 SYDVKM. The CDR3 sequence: CASSLRYNEQFF. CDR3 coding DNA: TGTGCCAGCAGTTTAAGATACAATGAGCAGTTCTTC.

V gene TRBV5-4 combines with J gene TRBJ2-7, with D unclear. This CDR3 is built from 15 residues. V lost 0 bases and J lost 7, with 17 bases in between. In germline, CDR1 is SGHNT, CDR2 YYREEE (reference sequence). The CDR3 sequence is CASSLGQWPSGEQYF. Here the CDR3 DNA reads TGTGCCAGCAGCTTGGGTCAGTGGCCCTCGGGTGAGCAGTACTTC.

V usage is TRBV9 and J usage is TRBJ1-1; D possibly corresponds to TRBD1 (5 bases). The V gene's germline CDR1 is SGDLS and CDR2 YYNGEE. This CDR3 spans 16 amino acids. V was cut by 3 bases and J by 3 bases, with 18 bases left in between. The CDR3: CASSATLKGLDTEAFF. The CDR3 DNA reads TGTGCCAGCAGCGCCACCCTAAAGGGGTTGGACACTGAAGCTTTCTTT.

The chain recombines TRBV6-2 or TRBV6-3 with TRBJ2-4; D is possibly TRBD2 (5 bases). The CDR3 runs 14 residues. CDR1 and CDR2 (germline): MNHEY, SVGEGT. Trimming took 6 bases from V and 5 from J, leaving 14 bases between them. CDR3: CASSQSPGENIQYF. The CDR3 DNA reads TGTGCCAGCAGCCAATCCCCCGGGGAAAACATTCAGTACTTC.

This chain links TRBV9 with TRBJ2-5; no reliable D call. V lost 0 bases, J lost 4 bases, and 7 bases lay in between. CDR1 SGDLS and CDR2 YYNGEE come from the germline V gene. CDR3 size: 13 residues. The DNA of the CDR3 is TGTGCCAGCAGCGTAGGTGGTGGAGAGACCCAGTACTTC. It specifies CASSVGGGETQYF.

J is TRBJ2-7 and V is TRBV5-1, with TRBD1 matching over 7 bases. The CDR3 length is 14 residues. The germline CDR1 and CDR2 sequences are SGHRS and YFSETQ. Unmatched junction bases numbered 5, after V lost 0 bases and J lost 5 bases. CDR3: CASSLGQGIDEQYF. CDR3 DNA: TGCGCCAGCAGCTTGGGACAGGGAATCGACGAGCAGTACTTC.

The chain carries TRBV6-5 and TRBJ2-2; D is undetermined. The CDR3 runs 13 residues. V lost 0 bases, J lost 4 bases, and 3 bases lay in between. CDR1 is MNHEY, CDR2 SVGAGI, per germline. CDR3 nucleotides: TGTGCCAGCAGTTACTCGGGCACCGGGGAGCTGTTTTTT. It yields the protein CASSYSGTGELFF.

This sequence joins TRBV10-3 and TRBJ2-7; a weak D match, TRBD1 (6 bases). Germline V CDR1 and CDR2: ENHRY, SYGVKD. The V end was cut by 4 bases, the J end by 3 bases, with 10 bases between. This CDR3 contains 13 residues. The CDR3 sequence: CAISGEQGYEQYF. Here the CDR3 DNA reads TGTGCCATCAGTGGGGAACAGGGCTACGAGCAGTACTTC.

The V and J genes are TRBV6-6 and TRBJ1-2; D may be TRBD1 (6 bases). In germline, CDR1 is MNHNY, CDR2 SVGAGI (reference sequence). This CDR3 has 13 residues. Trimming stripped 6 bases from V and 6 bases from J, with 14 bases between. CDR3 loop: CASSPNRVHGYTF. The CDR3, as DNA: TGTGCCAGCAGCCCGAACAGGGTTCATGGCTACACCTTC.